One sample yielded the 28 T cell receptor beta chains listed below, sequenced in a study of T cell repertoires in breast cancer (dated by TCRdb to the mid-2010s). Paired alpha-beta TCRs of CD8+ T cells were analyzed using an expanded emulsion RT-PCR method with primers for all TCR V genes. To prepare the library, emulsion pairing was applied. The reads were generated on an Illumina MiSeq. Unpaired genes were suppressed by a second nested PCR containing blocking oligos, after which a third nested PCR added Illumina adaptors and barcodes. TCRdb reprocessing: public reads trimmed at Q25 with fastp, clones called with MiXCR, in-frame beta chains kept. Each entry is one CDR3 protein sequence, shown with its most common DNA and genes. The sample profile shows roughly 40,000 distinct CDR3 sequences; roughly 42% of them were found once. The ten largest clones take up 50% to 65% of the sample. What was sequenced was CD8+ T cells. The receptors come from a pool of human donors with breast cancer or a healthy control (not recorded which).

The V and J genes are TRBV24-1 and TRBJ2-2; D may be TRBD1 (5 bases). The V end lost 9 bases, the J end lost 0 bases, and 16 bases lay between the germline ends. The CDR3 runs 16 residues. CDR1 and CDR2 from the germline V gene are KGHDR and SFDVKD. In DNA, the CDR3 is TGTGCCACCCCCTTTGCGGACACCTCGAACACCGGGGAGCTGTTTTTT. Translating it yields CATPFADTSNTGELFF.

This clonotype was recorded many times. The J gene is TRBJ2-7, the V gene TRBV7-9, with a weak D call TRBD2 (7 bases). The germline gives CDR1 SEHNR, CDR2 FQNEAQ (reference sequence). The CDR3 runs 15 residues. V lost 4 bases and J 5 bases, leaving 18 bases between the germline ends. The DNA for the CDR3 is TGTGCCAGCAGCTCGGTACTATACGGGGGGCACGAGCAGTACTTC. Translation gives CASSSVLYGGHEQYF.

The chain employs TRBV6-5 and TRBJ1-2; TRBD1 aligns across 9 bases. The J segment lost 6 bases and the V segment lost 6 bases, leaving 11 bases of the junction unmatched. CDR3 size: 15 residues. Germline V lookup: CDR1 MNHEY, CDR2 SVGAGI. CDR3 protein: CASRPGQGGLNGYTF. DNA for the CDR3: TGTGCCAGCAGACCGGGACAGGGCGGACTGAATGGCTACACCTTC.

This sequence joins TRBV13 and TRBJ2-7, with a weak D call TRBD1 (5 bases). V was trimmed by 4 bases and J by 6 bases, leaving 10 bases between them. The CDR3 spans 12 residues. Germline assignment: CDR1 PRHDT and CDR2 FYEKMQ (reference sequence). CDR3 DNA sequence: TGTGCCAGCAGCTCCAGGGTCCGCGAGCAGTACTTC. The encoded protein is CASSSRVREQYF. The complete variable domain, with remaining parts taken from reference TRBV13 and TRBJ2-7, reads AAGVIQSPRHLIKEKRETATLKCYPIPRHDTVYWYQQGPGQDPQFLISFYEKMQSDKGSIPDRFSAQQFSDYHSELNMSSLELGDSALYFCASSSRVREQYFGPGTRLTVT.

The chain is built from TRBV7-2 and TRBJ1-2, with D maybe TRBD1 (6 bases). The CDR3 covers 18 residues. Germline CDR1 is SGHTA and CDR2 is FQGNSA. V shed 2 bases and J shed 7 bases, with 26 bases lying between them. CDR3 in DNA: TGTGCCAGCAGCTTATCGGCCTACGGAGGGGGGCAAGTTGGTGGCTACACCTTC. Its protein is CASSLSAYGGGQVGGYTF.

J is TRBJ1-1 and V is TRBV6-4, with a tentative D call TRBD1 (6 bases). CDR3 size: 13 residues. CDR1 is MRHNA, CDR2 SNTAGT, per germline. V lost 3 bases and J lost 8, with 13 bases in between. CDR3: CASSDTRGTEAFF. Here the CDR3 DNA reads TGTGCCAGCAGTGATACCAGGGGAACCGAAGCTTTCTTT.

This clonotype was picked up one time. The chain uses TRBV11-1 and TRBJ2-3; TRBD2 agrees at 9 bases. Trimming took 2 bases from V and 2 from J; bases not matched to a gene: 5. Germline values: CDR1 SGHAT, CDR2 FQDESV (reference sequence). The CDR3 runs to 16 residues. This CDR3 reads CASSLRPSGATDTQYF. The CDR3 nucleotides are TGTGCCAGCAGCTTACGGCCTAGCGGGGCCACAGATACGCAGTATTTT.

This clonotype was picked up many times. The CDR3 DNA is TGTGCCACCAGCAGGGACTTCGGTAACAATGAGCAGTTCTTC. Translating gives CATSRDFGNNEQFF. V is TRBV15 and J is TRBJ2-1; a weak D match, TRBD2 (5 bases). The V gene's germline CDR1 is LNHNV and CDR2 YYDKDF (reference sequence). This CDR3 has 14 residues. Trimming removed 3 bases at V and 5 bases at J, with 11 bases between. The whole variable domain, remainder taken from reference TRBV15 and TRBJ2-1, is DAMVIQNPRYQVTQFGKPVTLSCSQTLNHNVMYWYQQKSSQAPKLLFHYYDKDFNNEADTPDNFQSRRPNTSFCFLDIRSPGLGDTAMYLCATSRDFGNNEQFFGPGTRLTVL.

This sequence joins TRBV7-2 and TRBJ2-7; TRBD2 matches 14 bases. The CDR3 spans 19 residues. V shed 0 bases, J shed 5 bases, and the junction held 12 bases outside the gene matches. The V gene's germline CDR1 is SGHTA and CDR2 FQGNSA. The CDR3 sequence is CASSLAAQRLAGGENEQYF. The CDR3 region has the DNA TGTGCCAGCAGCTTAGCGGCGCAAAGACTAGCGGGAGGGGAGAACGAGCAGTACTTC.

Note on this clonotype: This sequence may be a read error, since a much larger clone differs from it by one base. CDR3 region: CASSQDFYNEQFF. The DNA for the CDR3 is TGTGCCAGCAGTCAGGATTTCTACAATGAGCAGTTCTTC. The chain has TRBV6-2 or TRBV6-3 and TRBJ2-1; D call uncertain. Germline V lookup: CDR1 MNHEY, CDR2 SVGEGT. V was cut by 5 bases and J by 3 bases, with 8 bases left in between. The CDR3 length is 13 residues.

The chain carries TRBV12-3 or TRBV12-4 and TRBJ2-3; maybe TRBD1 (6 bases). Deletions cut 6 bases from V and 0 bases from J, with 13 bases between. CDR3 length: 15 amino acids. The CDR3 sequence: CASSVGHPSTDTQYF. The DNA for the CDR3 is TGTGCCAGCAGCGTGGGACACCCGAGCACAGATACGCAGTATTTT.

In regard to this clonotype: Since no conserved phenylalanine or tryptophan closes the CDR3, a read error is the likely cause. In DNA, the CDR3 is TGCAGTGCTAGAGATGTGGAAGCTTTGAACACTGAAGCTTTCTTG. It is translated as CSARDVEALNTEAFL. The chain recombines TRBV20-1 with TRBJ1-1; D unclear. Trimming pared 0 bases from V and 0 bases from J, leaving 11 bases between. The length of the CDR3 is 15 residues. Per the germline V gene, CDR1 is DFQATT and CDR2 is SNEGSKA (reference sequence).

This clonotype was seen a single time. Mismatch with germline at one junction end may stem from a read error. The chain recombines TRBV19 with TRBJ2-5; the D call may be TRBD1 or TRBD2 (7 bases each). The CDR3 covers 16 residues. The V gene's germline CDR1 is LNHDA and CDR2 SQIVND (reference sequence). The CDR3 reads CATSPRGRGPGETQYF. DNA for the CDR3: TGTGCCACTAGTCCCAGGGGGAGGGGGCCGGGAGAGACCCAGTACTTC.

The V call is TRBV5-5, the J call TRBJ2-5; D not resolved. The germline V gene encodes CDR1 SGHKS and CDR2 YYEKEE (reference sequence). This CDR3 has 14 residues. Trimming left V 0 bases short and J 0 bases short, with 6 bases between. CDR3 sequence reads: CASSLGQNQETQYF. The CDR3 bases are TGTGCCAGCAGCTTGGGGCAGAACCAAGAGACCCAGTACTTC.

This clonotype was counted between two and nine times. This chain uses TRBV20-1 with TRBJ2-7; D gene unclear. The CDR3 length is 17 residues. The V and J ends lost 1 base and 3 bases respectively, with 22 bases between them. In germline, CDR1 is DFQATT, CDR2 SNEGSKA (reference sequence). CDR3 loop: CSARAWPPGGNDYEQYF. Written as DNA, the CDR3 is TGCAGTGCTAGAGCTTGGCCTCCCGGCGGAAACGACTACGAGCAGTACTTC.

This clonotype was found once. The rearrangement uses TRBV7-9 and TRBJ1-1, with D possibly matching TRBD1 (6 bases). Germline CDR1 reads SEHNR; CDR2 reads FQNEAQ (reference sequence). CDR3 length equals 17 residues. V was clipped by 5 bases and J by 3 bases, with 22 bases between them. The CDR3 sequence is CASSPRKGEGSDTEAFF. In DNA form, the CDR3 reads TGTGCCAGCAGCCCCCGGAAGGGGGAGGGGAGTGACACTGAAGCTTTCTTT.

V usage is TRBV11-2 and J usage is TRBJ2-1; D perhaps matches TRBD1 (5 bases). Germline CDR1 and CDR2: SGHAT and FQNNGV. The CDR3 sequence is 14 residues long. V lost 4 bases and J lost 4, with 11 bases in between. As DNA, the CDR3 is TGTGCCAGCAGCTCACCGACAGCTTACAATGAGCAGTTCTTC. This translates into CASSSPTAYNEQFF. The whole variable domain, filled in from reference TRBV11-2 and TRBJ2-1, reads EAGVAQSPRYKIIEKRQSVAFWCNPISGHATLYWYQQILGQGPKLLIQFQNNGVVDDSQLPKDRFSAERLKGVDSTLKIQPAKLEDSAVYLCASSSPTAYNEQFFGPGTRLTVL.

The chain recombines TRBV27 with TRBJ2-1; 11 nucleotides match TRBD2. The CDR3 is made up of 15 amino acids. V lost 4 bases to trimming and J lost 8 bases; unmatched junction nucleotides: 7. CDR1 and CDR2 (germline): MNHEY, SMNVEV (reference sequence). CDR3 coding DNA: TGTGCCAGCAGTTGGTTAGCGGGAGGGTATCATGAGCAGTTCTTC. Protein: CASSWLAGGYHEQFF.

This clonotype was seen more than once but under ten times. The gene calls are TRBV11-3 and TRBJ2-7; D is unclear. Trimming cost V 3 bases and J 0 bases, with 6 bases left between them. The CDR3 is made up of 13 amino acids. Germline CDR1 and CDR2: SGHNT and YENEEA. DNA of the CDR3: TGTGCCAGCAGCTTTTCCCACTCCTACGAGCAGTACTTC. It yields the protein CASSFSHSYEQYF.

There are a few counts of this clonotype. V usage is TRBV20-1 and J usage is TRBJ2-4, with 8 bases aligning to TRBD2. Germline V gene lookup returns CDR1 DFQATT and CDR2 SNEGSKA (reference sequence). The CDR3 loop spans 12 amino acids. Unmatched junction bases numbered 8, after V lost 3 bases and J lost 13 bases. CDR3 region: CSASLASGSQYF. The CDR3 coding sequence is TGCAGTGCTAGTCTGGCTAGCGGGTCCCAGTACTTC.

V usage is TRBV7-9 and J usage is TRBJ2-5; TRBD2 agrees at 10 bases. The V and J ends lost 5 bases and 5 bases, in that order; junction bases with no gene match: 14. The CDR3 is 17 amino acids. From germline, CDR1 is SEHNR and CDR2 FQNEAQ (reference sequence). CDR3 residues: CASSPPISGGPEETQYF. The CDR3 DNA follows: TGTGCCAGCAGCCCTCCAATTAGCGGGGGGCCGGAGGAGACCCAGTACTTC.

This sequence joins TRBV28 and TRBJ1-2; possible D gene TRBD1, 6 bases. The CDR3 runs to 12 residues. The germline CDR1 and CDR2 sequences are MDHEN and SYDVKM. Trimming shortened V by 3 bases and J by 8 bases, and 10 bases separated the two germline ends. The CDR3 loop reads CASSLGAGGYTF. DNA for the CDR3: TGTGCCAGCAGTTTGGGGGCCGGCGGCTACACCTTC.

V gene TRBV7-3 combines with J gene TRBJ1-1, with TRBD1 as a possible D gene (6 bases). V was shortened by 8 bases and J by 0 bases, with 10 bases between the two germline ends. There are 13 residues in the CDR3. Per the germline V gene, CDR1 is SGHTA and CDR2 is FQGTGA. The CDR3 is CASGRTVNTEAFF. The CDR3 coding sequence is TGTGCCAGCGGCAGGACAGTGAACACTGAAGCTTTCTTT.

This clonotype was counted only a few times. The chain carries TRBV20-1 and TRBJ2-5; D possibly corresponds to TRBD2 (6 bases). This CDR3 region has 12 residues. V was shortened by 8 bases and J by 5 bases, with 15 bases between the two germline ends. Germline lookup yields CDR1 DFQATT and CDR2 SNEGSKA (reference sequence). CDR3: CSSRRVGETQYF. CDR3 DNA sequence: TGCAGTTCCCGGAGGGTCGGGGAGACCCAGTACTTC.

V usage is TRBV7-9 and J usage is TRBJ2-3; D unresolved. CDR1 is SEHNR and CDR2 is FQNEAQ in the germline V gene (reference sequence). The CDR3 is 13 amino acids. Trimming took off 5 bases at V and 4 bases at J, with 10 bases between the two ends. The DNA for the CDR3 is TGTGCCAGCAGCCCTATATCCGCAGATACGCAGTATTTT. This sequence encodes CASSPISADTQYF.

The rearrangement uses TRBV6-1 and TRBJ1-1; D is ambiguous. Germline loops: CDR1 MNHNS, CDR2 SASEGT. This CDR3 comprises 13 residues. Trimming removed 4 bases at V and 1 base at J, with 7 bases between. CDR3 protein: CASSGGRNTEAFF. DNA of the CDR3: TGTGCCAGCAGTGGAGGACGGAACACTGAAGCTTTCTTT.

In the case of this clonotype: One end of the junction is discordant with germline, which a read error may explain. The rearrangement links TRBV7-2 to TRBJ1-1; D may be TRBD1 (5 bases). CDR1 is SGHTA, CDR2 FQGNSA, per germline. The CDR3 length is 16 residues. The CDR3 protein is CASGLVVLGADTEAFF. The CDR3 bases are TGTGCCAGCGGCTTAGTTGTCCTCGGGGCGGACACTGAAGCTTTCTTT.

The sample holds a few counts of this clonotype. A much larger clone differs by one base, so this may be a read error. The chain uses TRBV6-2 or TRBV6-3 and TRBJ2-1, with TRBD2 matching over 8 bases. The CDR3 runs 13 residues. CDR1 is MNHEY, CDR2 SVGEGT, per germline. The CDR3 coding sequence is TGTACCAGCAGTCCCGGGGGGGCGGCTGAGCAGTTCTTC. Its protein is CTSSPGGAAEQFF.